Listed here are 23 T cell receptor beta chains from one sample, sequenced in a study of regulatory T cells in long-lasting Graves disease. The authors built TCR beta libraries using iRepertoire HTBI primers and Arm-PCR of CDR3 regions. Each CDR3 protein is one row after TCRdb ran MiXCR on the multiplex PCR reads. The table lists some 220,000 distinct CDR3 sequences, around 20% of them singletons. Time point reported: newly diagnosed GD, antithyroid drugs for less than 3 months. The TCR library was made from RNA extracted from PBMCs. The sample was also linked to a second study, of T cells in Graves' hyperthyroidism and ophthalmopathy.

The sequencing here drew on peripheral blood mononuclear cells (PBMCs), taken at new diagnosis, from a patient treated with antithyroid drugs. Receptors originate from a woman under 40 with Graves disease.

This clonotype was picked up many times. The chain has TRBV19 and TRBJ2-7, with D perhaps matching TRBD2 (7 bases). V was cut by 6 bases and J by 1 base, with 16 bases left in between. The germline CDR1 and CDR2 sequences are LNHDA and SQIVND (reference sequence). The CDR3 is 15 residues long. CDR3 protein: CASSYGGPLSYEQYF. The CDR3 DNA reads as TGTGCCAGTAGCTACGGGGGGCCCCTTTCCTACGAGCAGTACTTC.

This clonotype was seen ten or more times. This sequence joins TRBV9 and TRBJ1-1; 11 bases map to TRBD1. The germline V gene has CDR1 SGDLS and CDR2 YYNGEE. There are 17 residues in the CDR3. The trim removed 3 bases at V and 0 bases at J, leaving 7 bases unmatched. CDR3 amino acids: CASSEDRGPLVNTEAFF. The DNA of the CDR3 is TGTGCCAGCAGCGAGGACAGGGGGCCCCTCGTGAACACTGAAGCTTTCTTT.

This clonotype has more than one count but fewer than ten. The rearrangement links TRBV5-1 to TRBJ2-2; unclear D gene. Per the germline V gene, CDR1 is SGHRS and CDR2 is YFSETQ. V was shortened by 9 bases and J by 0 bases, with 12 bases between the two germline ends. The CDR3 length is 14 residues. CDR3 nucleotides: TGCGCCACCTCACCACAAACGAACACCGGGGAGCTGTTTTTT. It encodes CATSPQTNTGELFF.

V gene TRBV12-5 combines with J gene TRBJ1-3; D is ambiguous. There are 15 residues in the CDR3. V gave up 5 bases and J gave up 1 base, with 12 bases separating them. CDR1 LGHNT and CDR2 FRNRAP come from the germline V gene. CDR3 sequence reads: CASGILGVSGNTIYF. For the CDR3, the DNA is TGTGCTAGTGGTATCCTTGGGGTATCTGGAAACACCATATATTTT. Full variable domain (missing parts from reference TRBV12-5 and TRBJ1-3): DARVTQTPRHKVTEMGQEVTMRCQPILGHNTVFWYRQTMMQGLELLAYFRNRAPLDDSGMPKDRFSAEMPDATLATLKIQPSEPRDSAVYFCASGILGVSGNTIYFGEGSWLTVV.

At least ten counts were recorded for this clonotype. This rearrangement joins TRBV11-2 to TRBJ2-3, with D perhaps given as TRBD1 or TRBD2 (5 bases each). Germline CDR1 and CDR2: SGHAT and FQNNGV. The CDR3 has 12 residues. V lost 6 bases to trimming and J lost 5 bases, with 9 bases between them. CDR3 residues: CASSPGRDTQYF. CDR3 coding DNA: TGTGCCAGCAGTCCGGGACGAGATACGCAGTATTTT. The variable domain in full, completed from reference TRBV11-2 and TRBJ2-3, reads EAGVAQSPRYKIIEKRQSVAFWCNPISGHATLYWYQQILGQGPKLLIQFQNNGVVDDSQLPKDRFSAERLKGVDSTLKIQPAKLEDSAVYLCASSPGRDTQYFGPGTRLTVL.

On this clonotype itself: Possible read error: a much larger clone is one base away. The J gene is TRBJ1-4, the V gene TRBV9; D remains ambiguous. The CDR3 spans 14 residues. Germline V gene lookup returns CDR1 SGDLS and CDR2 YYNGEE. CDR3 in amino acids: CAGSVEATNEKLFF. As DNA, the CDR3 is TGTGCCGGCAGCGTAGAGGCAACTAATGAAAAACTGTTTTTT.

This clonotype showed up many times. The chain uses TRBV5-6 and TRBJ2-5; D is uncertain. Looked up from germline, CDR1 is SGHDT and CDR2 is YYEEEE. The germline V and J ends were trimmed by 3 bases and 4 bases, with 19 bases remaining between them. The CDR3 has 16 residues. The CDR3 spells CASSSRSRPRGETQYF. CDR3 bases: TGTGCCAGCAGCTCCAGGTCCCGGCCGCGTGGAGAGACCCAGTACTTC.

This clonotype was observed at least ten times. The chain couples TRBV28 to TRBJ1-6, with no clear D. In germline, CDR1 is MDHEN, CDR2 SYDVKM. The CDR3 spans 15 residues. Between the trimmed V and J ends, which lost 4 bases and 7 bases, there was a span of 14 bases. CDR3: CASSSPGRKNSPLHF. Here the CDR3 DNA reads TGTGCCAGCAGTTCCCCCGGCAGAAAAAATTCACCCCTCCACTTT.

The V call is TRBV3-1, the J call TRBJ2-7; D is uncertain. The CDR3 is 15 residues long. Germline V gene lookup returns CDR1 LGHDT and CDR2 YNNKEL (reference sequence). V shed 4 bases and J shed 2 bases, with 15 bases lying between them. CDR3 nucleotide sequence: TGTGCCAGCAGCCCACATCCGACGCTAACCTACGAGCAGTACTTC. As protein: CASSPHPTLTYEQYF.

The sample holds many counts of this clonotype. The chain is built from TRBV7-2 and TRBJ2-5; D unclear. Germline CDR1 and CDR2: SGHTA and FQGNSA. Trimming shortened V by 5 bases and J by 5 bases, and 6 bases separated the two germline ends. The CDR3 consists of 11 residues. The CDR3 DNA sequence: TGTGCCAGCAGCGCCGCGGAGACCCAGTACTTC. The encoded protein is CASSAAETQYF.

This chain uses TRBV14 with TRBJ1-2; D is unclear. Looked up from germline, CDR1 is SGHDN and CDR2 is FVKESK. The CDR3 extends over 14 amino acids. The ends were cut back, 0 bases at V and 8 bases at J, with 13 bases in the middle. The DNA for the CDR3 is TGTGCCAGCAGCCAAGATCTTCGGGGTTCCGGCTACACCTTC. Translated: CASSQDLRGSGYTF. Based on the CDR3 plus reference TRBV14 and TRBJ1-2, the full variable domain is EAGVTQFPSHSVIEKGQTVTLRCDPISGHDNLYWYRRVMGKEIKFLLHFVKESKQDESGMPNNRFLAERTGGTYSTLKVQPAELEDSGVYFCASSQDLRGSGYTFGSGTRLTVV.

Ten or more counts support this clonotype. The CDR3 region is CASSPSPAGVGTDTQYF. The CDR3, as DNA: TGTGCCAGCAGTCCCTCGCCAGCGGGAGTGGGCACAGATACGCAGTATTTT. J is TRBJ2-3 and V is TRBV27; TRBD2 aligns across 8 bases. The CDR3 has 17 amino acids. With V trimmed by 5 bases and J by 1 base, 11 bases remained unmatched. Germline V CDR1 and CDR2: MNHEY, SMNVEV (reference sequence).

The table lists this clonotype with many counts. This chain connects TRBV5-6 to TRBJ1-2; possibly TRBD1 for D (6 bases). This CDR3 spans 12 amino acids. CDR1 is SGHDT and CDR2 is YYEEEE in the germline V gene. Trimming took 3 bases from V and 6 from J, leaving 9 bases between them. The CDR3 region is CASSWGGDGYTF. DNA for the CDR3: TGTGCCAGCAGCTGGGGGGGCGATGGCTACACCTTC.

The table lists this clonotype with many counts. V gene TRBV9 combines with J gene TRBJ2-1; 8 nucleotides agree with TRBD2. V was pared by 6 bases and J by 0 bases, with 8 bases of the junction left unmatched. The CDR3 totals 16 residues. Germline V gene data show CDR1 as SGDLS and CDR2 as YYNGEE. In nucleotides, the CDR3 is TGTGCCAGCACCCCGGGGGGGGTAAGCTCCTACAATGAGCAGTTCTTC. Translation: CASTPGGVSSYNEQFF.

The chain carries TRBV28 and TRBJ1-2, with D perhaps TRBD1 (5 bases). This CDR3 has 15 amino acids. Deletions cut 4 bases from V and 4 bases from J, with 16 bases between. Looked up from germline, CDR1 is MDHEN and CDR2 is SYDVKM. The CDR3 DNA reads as TGTGCCAGCAGTTCCGCCGGGACTAGGACCTATGGCTACACCTTC. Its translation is CASSSAGTRTYGYTF.

This CDR3 reads CASTPSQWTGPMNTEAFF. As DNA, the CDR3 is TGTGCCAGCACCCCCTCCCAATGGACAGGTCCAATGAACACTGAAGCTTTCTTT. The chain has TRBV28 and TRBJ1-1; the match to TRBD1 covers 7 bases. The CDR3 extends over 18 amino acids. CDR1 and CDR2 from the germline V gene are MDHEN and SYDVKM. V shed 7 bases, J shed 0 bases, and the junction held 17 bases outside the gene matches.

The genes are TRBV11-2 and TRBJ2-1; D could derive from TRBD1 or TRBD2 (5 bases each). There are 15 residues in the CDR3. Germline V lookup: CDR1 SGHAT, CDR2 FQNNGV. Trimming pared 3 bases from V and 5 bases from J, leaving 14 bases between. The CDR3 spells CASSFQGRGNNEQFF. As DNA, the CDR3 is TGTGCCAGCAGCTTTCAGGGCAGAGGGAACAATGAGCAGTTCTTC.

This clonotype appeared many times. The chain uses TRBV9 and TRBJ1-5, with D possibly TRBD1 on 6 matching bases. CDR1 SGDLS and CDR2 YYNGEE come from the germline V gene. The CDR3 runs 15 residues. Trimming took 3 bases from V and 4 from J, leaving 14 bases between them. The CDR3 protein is CASSEGGQANQPQHF. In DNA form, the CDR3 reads TGTGCCAGCAGCGAAGGGGGGCAGGCAAATCAGCCCCAGCATTTT.

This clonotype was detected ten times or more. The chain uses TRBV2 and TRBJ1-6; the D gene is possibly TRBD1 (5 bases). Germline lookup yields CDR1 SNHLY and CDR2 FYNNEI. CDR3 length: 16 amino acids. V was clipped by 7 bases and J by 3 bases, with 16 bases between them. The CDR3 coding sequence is TGTGCCAGCATTACCGGGACGCTCCTCTATAATTCACCCCTCCACTTT. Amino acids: CASITGTLLYNSPLHF.

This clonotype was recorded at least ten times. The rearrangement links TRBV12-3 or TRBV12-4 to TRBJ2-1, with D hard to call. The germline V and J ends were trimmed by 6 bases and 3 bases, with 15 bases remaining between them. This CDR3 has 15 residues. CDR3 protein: CASSSPLDYYNEQFF. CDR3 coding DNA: TGTGCCAGCAGCTCGCCCCTGGATTACTACAATGAGCAGTTCTTC.

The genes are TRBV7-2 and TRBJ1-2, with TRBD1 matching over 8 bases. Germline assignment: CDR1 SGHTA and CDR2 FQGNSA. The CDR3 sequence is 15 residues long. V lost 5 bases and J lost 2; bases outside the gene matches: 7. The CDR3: CASSPRQGTNYGYTF. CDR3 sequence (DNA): TGTGCCAGCAGCCCTCGACAGGGGACAAACTATGGCTACACCTTC.

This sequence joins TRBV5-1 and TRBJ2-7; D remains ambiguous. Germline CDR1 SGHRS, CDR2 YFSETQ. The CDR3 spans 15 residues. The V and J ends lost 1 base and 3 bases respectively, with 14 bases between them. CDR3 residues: CASSLTPFPNYEQYF. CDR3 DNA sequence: TGCGCCAGCAGCTTGACCCCCTTCCCCAACTACGAGCAGTACTTC.

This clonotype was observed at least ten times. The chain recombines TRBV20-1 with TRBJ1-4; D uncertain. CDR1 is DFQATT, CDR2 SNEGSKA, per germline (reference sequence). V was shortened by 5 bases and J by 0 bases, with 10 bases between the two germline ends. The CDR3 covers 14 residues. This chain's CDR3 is CSACPPTTNEKLFF. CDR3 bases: TGCAGTGCTTGTCCTCCTACAACTAATGAAAAACTGTTTTTT.